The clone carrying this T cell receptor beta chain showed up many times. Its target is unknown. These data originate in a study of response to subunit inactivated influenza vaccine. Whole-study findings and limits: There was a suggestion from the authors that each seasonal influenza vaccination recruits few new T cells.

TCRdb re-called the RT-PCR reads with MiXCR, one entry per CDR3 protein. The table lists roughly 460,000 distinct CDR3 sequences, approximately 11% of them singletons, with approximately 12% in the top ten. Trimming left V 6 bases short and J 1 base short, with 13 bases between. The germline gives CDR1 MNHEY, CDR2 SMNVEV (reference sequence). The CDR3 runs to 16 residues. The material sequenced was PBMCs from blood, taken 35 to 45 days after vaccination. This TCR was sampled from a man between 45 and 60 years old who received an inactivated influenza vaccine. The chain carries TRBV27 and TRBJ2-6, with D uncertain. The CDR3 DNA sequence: TGTGCCAGCAGGTCTGGTGTGAGATCTGGGGCCAACGTCCTGACTTTC. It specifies CASRSGVRSGANVLTF.